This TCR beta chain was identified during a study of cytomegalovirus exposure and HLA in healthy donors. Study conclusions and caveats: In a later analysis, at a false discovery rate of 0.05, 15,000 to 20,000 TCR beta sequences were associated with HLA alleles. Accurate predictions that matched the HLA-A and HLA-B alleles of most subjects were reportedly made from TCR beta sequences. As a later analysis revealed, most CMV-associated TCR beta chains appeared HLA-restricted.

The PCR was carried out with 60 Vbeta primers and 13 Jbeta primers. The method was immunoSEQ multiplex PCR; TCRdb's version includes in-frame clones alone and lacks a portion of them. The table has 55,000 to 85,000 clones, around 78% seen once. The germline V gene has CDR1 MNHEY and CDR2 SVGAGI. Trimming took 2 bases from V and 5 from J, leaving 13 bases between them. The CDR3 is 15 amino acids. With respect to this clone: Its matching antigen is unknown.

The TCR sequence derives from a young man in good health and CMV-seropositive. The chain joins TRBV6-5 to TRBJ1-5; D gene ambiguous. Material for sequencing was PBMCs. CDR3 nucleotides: TGTGCCAGCAGTTACGACGGGGATTGGTATCAGCCCCAGCATTTT. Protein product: CASSYDGDWYQPQHF.